What follows are 17 T cell receptor beta chains derived from one specimen sequenced in a study of cytomegalovirus exposure and HLA in healthy donors. The study ran its PCR with 60 Vbeta and 13 Jbeta primers. TCRdb's table, derived via immunoSEQ multiplex PCR, lists solely in-frame clones and lacks some. The listing records more than 50,000 clones. The source material was PBMCs. The receptors derive from a middle-aged woman in good health and CMV-seronegative.

The V call is TRBV19, the J call TRBJ2-1; TRBD2 agrees at 7 bases. CDR3 length: 15 residues. The junction had 8 bases not matched to a gene; V was cut back by 3 bases and J by 6 bases. Germline assignment: CDR1 LNHDA and CDR2 SQIVND (reference sequence). The CDR3 nucleotides are TGTGCCAGTAGTATTATGCGGGAGACGGGCAATGAGCAGTTCTTC. Translated: CASSIMRETGNEQFF. Using reference TRBV19 and TRBJ2-1 for the parts outside the CDR3, the full variable domain is DGGITQSPKYLFRKEGQNVTLSCEQNLNHDAMYWYRQDPGQGLRLIYYSQIVNDFQKGDIAEGYSVSREKKESFPLTVTSAQKNPTAFYLCASSIMRETGNEQFFGPGTRLTVL.

The chain uses TRBV7-9 and TRBJ2-7, with D tentatively TRBD1 (7 bases). The CDR3 has 17 amino acids. Germline V gives CDR1 SEHNR, CDR2 FQNEAQ (reference sequence). V shed 1 base and J shed 5 bases, with 21 bases lying between them. CDR3 nucleotide sequence: TGTGCCAGCAGCTTAGGTGGAGGGGGCGTCCAGGGAGACGAGCAGTACTTC. This sequence encodes CASSLGGGGVQGDEQYF.

The chain uses TRBV15 and TRBJ2-2, with D perhaps matching TRBD2 (7 bases). V lost 3 bases and J 5 bases, leaving 16 bases between the germline ends. The germline V gene encodes CDR1 LNHNV and CDR2 YYDKDF (reference sequence). This CDR3 contains 16 residues. The CDR3 region has the DNA TGTGCCACCAGCAGCCCAGACAGGCGGGGGACCGGGGAGCTGTTTTTT. The encoded protein is CATSSPDRRGTGELFF.

This chain joins TRBV25-1 and TRBJ1-1; tentatively, D is TRBD1 (6 bases). Trimming took off 4 bases at V and 0 bases at J, with 9 bases between the two ends. Germline CDR1 MGHDK, CDR2 SYGVNS. The CDR3 extends over 14 amino acids. CDR3 loop: CASSVTGLNTEAFF. Written as DNA, the CDR3 is TGTGCCAGCAGTGTTACAGGGCTGAACACTGAAGCTTTCTTT. Complete variable domain (other parts from reference TRBV25-1 and TRBJ1-1): EADIYQTPRYLVIGTGKKITLECSQTMGHDKMYWYQQDPGMELHLIHYSYGVNSTEKGDLSSESTVSRIRTEHFPLTLESARPSHTSQYLCASSVTGLNTEAFFGQGTRLTVV.

This chain joins TRBV5-1 and TRBJ1-3; no definite D call. V was clipped by 0 bases and J by 0 bases, with 10 bases between them. CDR3 length: 16 amino acids. Germline CDR1 reads SGHRS; CDR2 reads YFSETQ. The CDR3 coding sequence is TGCGCCAGCAGCTTGGGCGGAGACGCCTCTGGAAACACCATATATTTT. Translating gives CASSLGGDASGNTIYF.

The rearrangement joins TRBV11-2 to TRBJ2-7; 10 positions match TRBD2. The CDR3 length is 17 residues. CDR1 and CDR2 from the germline V gene are SGHAT and FQNNGV. V lost 2 bases and J lost 8; bases outside the gene matches: 15. The CDR3 sequence is CASSLIRASGGVRQQYF. The CDR3, as DNA: TGTGCCAGCAGCTTAATCCGGGCTAGCGGGGGCGTCAGACAGCAGTACTTC.

The chain joins TRBV6-5 to TRBJ2-5; D is ambiguous. V lost 5 bases to trimming and J lost 4 bases, with 17 bases between them. This CDR3 is 15 amino acids long. Germline assignment: CDR1 MNHEY and CDR2 SVGAGI. For the CDR3, the DNA is TGTGCCAGCAGTCGTCGCTGGGCTATCGGAGAGACCCAGTACTTC. Encoded protein: CASSRRWAIGETQYF.

The CDR3 spells CASSADYSAVTQETQYF. The DNA of the CDR3 is TGTGCCAGCAGTGCGGACTACTCAGCGGTCACCCAAGAGACCCAGTACTTC. This chain links TRBV25-1 with TRBJ2-5, with D maybe TRBD2 (6 bases). V lost 4 bases, J lost 1 base, and 19 bases lay in between. The CDR3 covers 17 residues. The germline V gene has CDR1 MGHDK and CDR2 SYGVNS. Based on the CDR3 plus reference TRBV25-1 and TRBJ2-5, the full variable domain is EADIYQTPRYLVIGTGKKITLECSQTMGHDKMYWYQQDPGMELHLIHYSYGVNSTEKGDLSSESTVSRIRTEHFPLTLESARPSHTSQYLCASSADYSAVTQETQYFGPGTRLLVL.

This chain connects TRBV2 to TRBJ2-5; 7 bases map to TRBD2. Germline loops: CDR1 SNHLY, CDR2 FYNNEI. Unmatched junction bases numbered 6, after V lost 6 bases and J lost 5 bases. The CDR3 extends over 13 amino acids. The CDR3 DNA sequence: TGTGCCAGCAGGCCAAGCGGGGTTGAGACCCAGTACTTC. It yields the protein CASRPSGVETQYF. Filled out from reference TRBV2 and TRBJ2-5, the complete variable domain reads EPEVTQTPSHQVTQMGQEVILRCVPISNHLYFYWYRQILGQKVEFLVSFYNNEISEKSEIFDDQFSVERPDGSNFTLKIRSTKLEDSAMYFCASRPSGVETQYFGPGTRLLVL.

The V call is TRBV30, the J call TRBJ2-5; 14 bases are shared with TRBD2. Germline V CDR1 and CDR2: GTSNPN, SVGIG (reference sequence). The CDR3 covers 15 residues. V dropped 2 bases and J dropped 5; count of bases not matched to a gene: 4. The CDR3: CAWSRGTSGGETQYF. CDR3 nucleotide sequence: TGTGCCTGGAGTAGGGGGACTAGCGGGGGTGAGACCCAGTACTTC.

The V call is TRBV28, the J call TRBJ1-1; TRBD1 matches 7 bases. The CDR3 sequence is 15 residues long. Trimming at V came to 6 bases and at J to 4 bases, leaving 11 bases not matched to a gene. Germline loops: CDR1 MDHEN, CDR2 SYDVKM. CDR3 loop: CASRLKTGWGTEAFF. In DNA form, the CDR3 reads TGTGCCAGCAGGTTAAAGACAGGGTGGGGCACTGAAGCTTTCTTT.

This chain links TRBV7-2 with TRBJ1-3; D perhaps matches TRBD1 (5 bases). V was clipped by 5 bases and J by 0 bases, with 14 bases between them. CDR3 size: 16 residues. Germline values: CDR1 SGHTA, CDR2 FQGNSA. The CDR3 sequence: CASSPRWTTSGNTIYF. The CDR3 bases are TGTGCCAGCAGCCCTAGGTGGACAACCTCTGGAAACACCATATATTTT.

The V call is TRBV28, the J call TRBJ1-1; 8 bases line up with TRBD1. Germline lookup yields CDR1 MDHEN and CDR2 SYDVKM. The V segment lost 2 bases and the J segment 1 base; nucleotides outside the gene matches: 3. The CDR3 consists of 15 residues. CDR3 in DNA: TGTGCCAGCAGTTTACAAGGACAGGGGAACACTGAAGCTTTCTTT. It translates to CASSLQGQGNTEAFF.

V gene TRBV18 combines with J gene TRBJ2-3; 10 bases match TRBD1. Germline V gene sequence: CDR1 KGHSH, CDR2 LQKENI. This CDR3 has 15 amino acids. With V trimmed by 3 bases and J by 4 bases, 4 bases remained unmatched. The CDR3 nucleotides read TGTGCCAGCTCACCTCGACAGGGGGCGGCAGATACGCAGTATTTT. Translated, it gives CASSPRQGAADTQYF.

A remark on this clone: One end of the junction is discordant with germline, which a read error may explain. The V and J genes are TRBV6-5 and TRBJ2-3; D may be TRBD2 (7 bases). Germline-derived CDR1 and CDR2 are MNHEY and SVGAGI. The CDR3 contains 16 residues. The CDR3 loop is CASSHSGGAYTDTQYF. CDR3 sequence (DNA): TGTGCCAGCAGTCACTCTGGGGGGGCATACACAGATACGCAGTATTTT.

The chain uses TRBV5-5 and TRBJ2-5, with 8 bases matching TRBD2. Germline V lookup: CDR1 SGHKS, CDR2 YYEKEE (reference sequence). The CDR3 covers 14 residues. CDR3 DNA: TGTGCGACCACGGCGGGAGGAAAACAAGAGACCCAGTACTTC. It encodes CATTAGGKQETQYF.

This chain joins TRBV6-1 and TRBJ2-6; TRBD1 matches 8 bases. Trimming cost V 4 bases and J 2 bases; bases outside gene matches: 10. The CDR3 is 18 residues long. Germline values: CDR1 MNHNS, CDR2 SASEGT. As DNA, the CDR3 is TGTGCCAGCAGTGGCTTCAGGGGGCTAGGGACTGGGGCCAACGTCCTGACTTTC. It specifies CASSGFRGLGTGANVLTF.